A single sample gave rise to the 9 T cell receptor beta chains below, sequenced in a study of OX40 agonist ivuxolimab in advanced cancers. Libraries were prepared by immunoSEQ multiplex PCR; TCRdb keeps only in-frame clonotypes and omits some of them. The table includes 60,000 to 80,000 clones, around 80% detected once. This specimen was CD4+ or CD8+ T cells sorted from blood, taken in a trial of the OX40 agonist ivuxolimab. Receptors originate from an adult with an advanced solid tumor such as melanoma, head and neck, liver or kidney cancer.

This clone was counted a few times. The CDR3 bases are TGTGCCAGCAGCTCCTCAGGGGCCGACTCCTACAATGAGCAGTTCTTC. It is translated as CASSSSGADSYNEQFF. The chain uses TRBV7-9 and TRBJ2-1; possibly TRBD1 for D (6 bases). Germline CDR1 reads SEHNR; CDR2 reads FQNEAQ (reference sequence). V lost 4 bases and J lost 0, with 13 bases in between. CDR3 length: 16 residues. Supplemented by reference TRBV7-9 and TRBJ2-1, the full variable domain reads DTGVSQNPRHKITKRGQNVTFRCDPISEHNRLYWYRQTLGQGPEFLTYFQNEAQLEKSRLLSDRFSAERPKGSFSTLEIQRTEQGDSAMYLCASSSSGADSYNEQFFGPGTRLTVL.

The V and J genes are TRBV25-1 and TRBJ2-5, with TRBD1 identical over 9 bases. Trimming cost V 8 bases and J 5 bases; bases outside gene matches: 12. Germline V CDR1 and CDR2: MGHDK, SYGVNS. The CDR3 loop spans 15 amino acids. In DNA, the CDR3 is TGTGCCAGCTCTCAAACAGGGGGCAACGGGGAGACCCAGTACTTC. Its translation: CASSQTGGNGETQYF.

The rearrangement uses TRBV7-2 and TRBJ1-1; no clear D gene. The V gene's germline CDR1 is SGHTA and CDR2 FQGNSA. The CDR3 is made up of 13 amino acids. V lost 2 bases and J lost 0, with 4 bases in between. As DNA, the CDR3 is TGTGCCAGCAGCTTAACGATGAACACTGAAGCTTTCTTT. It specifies CASSLTMNTEAFF.

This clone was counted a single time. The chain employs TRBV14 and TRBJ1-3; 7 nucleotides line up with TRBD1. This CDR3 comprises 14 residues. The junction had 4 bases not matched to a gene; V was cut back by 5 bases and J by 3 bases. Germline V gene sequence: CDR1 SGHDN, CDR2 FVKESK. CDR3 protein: CASSAGTDGNTIYF. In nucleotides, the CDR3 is TGTGCCAGCAGCGCCGGGACAGATGGAAACACCATATATTTT.

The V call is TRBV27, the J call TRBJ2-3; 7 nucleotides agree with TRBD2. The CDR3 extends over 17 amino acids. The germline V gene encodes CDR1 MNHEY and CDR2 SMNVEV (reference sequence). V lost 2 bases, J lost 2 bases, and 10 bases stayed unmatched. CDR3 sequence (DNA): TGTGCCAGCAGTTTAATAGCCGCACTAGCGACCACAGATACGCAGTATTTT. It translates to CASSLIAALATTDTQYF.

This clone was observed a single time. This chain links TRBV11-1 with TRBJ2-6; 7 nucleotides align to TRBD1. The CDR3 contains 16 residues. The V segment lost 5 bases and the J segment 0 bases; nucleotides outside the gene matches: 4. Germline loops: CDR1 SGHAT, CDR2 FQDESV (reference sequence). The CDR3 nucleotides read TGTGCCAGCAGCGTTTCAGGGGGCTCTGGGGCCAACGTCCTGACTTTC. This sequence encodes CASSVSGGSGANVLTF.

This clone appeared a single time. This chain's CDR3 is CATSREVQGGYGYTF. Here the CDR3 DNA reads TGTGCCACCAGCAGAGAGGTTCAGGGAGGCTATGGCTACACCTTC. The V call is TRBV15, the J call TRBJ1-2; tentative D call: TRBD1 (5 bases). The V gene's germline CDR1 is LNHNV and CDR2 YYDKDF (reference sequence). This CDR3 spans 15 amino acids. V was trimmed by 0 bases and J by 4 bases, leaving 12 bases between them.

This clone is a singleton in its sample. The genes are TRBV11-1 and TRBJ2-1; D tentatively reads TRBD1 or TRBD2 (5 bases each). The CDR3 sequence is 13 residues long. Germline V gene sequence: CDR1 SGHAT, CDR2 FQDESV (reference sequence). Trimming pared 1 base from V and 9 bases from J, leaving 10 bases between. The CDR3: CASSLGGAGEQFF. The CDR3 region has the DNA TGTGCCAGCAGCTTAGGGGGCGCGGGTGAGCAGTTCTTC.

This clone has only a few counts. CDR3 DNA: TGTGCCAGCAGACCTACAGGGAACTATGGCTACACCTTC. This sequence encodes CASRPTGNYGYTF. This chain joins TRBV6-4 and TRBJ1-2, with D possibly TRBD1 on 6 matching bases. The CDR3 consists of 13 residues. Trimming took 6 bases from V and 2 from J, leaving 10 bases between them. Per the germline V gene, CDR1 is MRHNA and CDR2 is SNTAGT.